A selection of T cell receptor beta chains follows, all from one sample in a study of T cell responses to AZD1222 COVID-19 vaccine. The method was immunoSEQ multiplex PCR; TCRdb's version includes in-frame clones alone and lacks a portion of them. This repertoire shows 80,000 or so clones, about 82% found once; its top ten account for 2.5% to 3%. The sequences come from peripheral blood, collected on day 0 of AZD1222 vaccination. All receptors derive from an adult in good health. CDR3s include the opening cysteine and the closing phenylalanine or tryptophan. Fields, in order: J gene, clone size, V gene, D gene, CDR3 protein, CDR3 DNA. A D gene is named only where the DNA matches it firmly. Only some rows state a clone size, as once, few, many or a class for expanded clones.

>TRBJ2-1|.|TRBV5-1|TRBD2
CASTRTSGRAVDEQFF
TGCGCCAGCACCAGGACCAGCGGGAGGGCCGTGGATGAGCAGTTCTTC
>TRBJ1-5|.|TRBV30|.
CAWSAEGGQPQHF
TGTGCCTGGAGTGCTGAGGGGGGTCAGCCCCAGCATTTT
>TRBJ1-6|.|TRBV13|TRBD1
CASSLGQGGGSPLHF
TGTGCCAGCAGCTTAGGCCAGGGGGGAGGATCACCCCTCCACTTT
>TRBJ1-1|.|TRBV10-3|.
CATQEGPNTEAFF
TGTGCCACACAGGAGGGCCCGAACACTGAAGCTTTCTTT
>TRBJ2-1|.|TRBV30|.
CALRDSTYNEQFF
TGTGCCCTGCGGGACAGTACCTACAATGAGCAGTTCTTC
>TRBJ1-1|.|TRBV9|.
CASSALRDPNTEAFF
TGTGCCAGCAGCGCCCTCAGGGACCCGAACACTGAAGCTTTCTTT
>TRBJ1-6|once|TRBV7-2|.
CASALAAPLHF
TGTGCCAGCGCTTTGGCGGCCCCCCTCCACTTT
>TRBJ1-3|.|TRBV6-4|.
CASSDSLSGGNTIYF
TGTGCCAGCAGTGACTCTCTGTCTGGGGGAAACACCATATATTTT
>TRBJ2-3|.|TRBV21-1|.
CASSGVSGRCTDTQYF
TGTGCCAGCAGCGGGGTTAGCGGGAGATGCACAGATACGCAGTATTTT
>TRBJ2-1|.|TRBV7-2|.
CASSPSSPHSYNEQFF
TGTGCCAGCAGCCCATCTAGCCCGCACTCCTACAATGAGCAGTTCTTC